This TCR beta chain was observed in a study of T-cell reconstitution after alpha-beta-depleted transplantation in children. Germline V gene sequence: CDR1 DFQATT, CDR2 SNEGSKA (reference sequence). Trimming took 6 bases from V and 7 from J, leaving 15 bases between them. The CDR3 runs to 13 residues. This clonotype was counted many times. A TCRbeta library incorporating unique molecular identifiers was prepared. TCRdb analysed the PCR reads with MiXCR anew, one entry per CDR3 protein. The sample lists 190,000 or so distinct CDR3 sequences; about 15% were seen once. The gene calls are TRBV20-1 and TRBJ1-4; D gene ambiguous. The clonotype comes from a human donor who donated a stem cell graft to a child with acute lymphoblastic leukemia. Sequenced material: PBMCs from the stem cell graft donor, taken from the stem cell graft. The CDR3 nucleotides are TGCAGTGCCGAAGTGGCAAGGACTGAAAAACTGTTTTTT. It translates to CSAEVARTEKLFF.